This TCR beta chain was sequenced in a study of blood T cell repertoires in COVID-19. This clone was seen a handful of times. Trimming cost V 5 bases and J 2 bases; bases outside gene matches: 4. CDR1 and CDR2 from the germline V gene are LNHDA and SQIVND (reference sequence). The CDR3 spans 14 residues. Source study methods: Using reference gene primer amplification, nucleated cell counts were estimated. TCRdb's copy holds only in-frame clones and misses some; the assay was immunoSEQ multiplex PCR. V and J calls and clone size are as listed in that table; D and trimming were resolved from the DNA. The sample yields some 250,000 clones, 86% seen once.

Sample: PBMCs or T cells enriched from blood (not recorded which). This clonotype was sampled from a man aged 18 to 30 who had recovered from COVID-19. The chain is built from TRBV19 and TRBJ1-2; 8 positions match TRBD1. The CDR3 nucleotides read TGTGCCAGTAGTTTCGACAGGGGCAACTATGGCTACACCTTC. Its protein is CASSFDRGNYGYTF.